The 8 T cell receptor beta chains given below trace back to one sample, sequenced in a study of early T cells in non-severe SARS-CoV-2 infection. Via MiXCR, TCRdb re-called the 5' RACE reads, giving one row per CDR3 protein. The table includes tens of thousands of distinct CDR3 sequences, roughly a tenth detected once. The material was whole blood, obtained at baseline. These receptors came from an adult who was a healthcare worker with PCR-confirmed SARS-CoV-2 infection or an uninfected control (not recorded which).

This sequence joins TRBV7-2 and TRBJ2-5; D perhaps matches TRBD2 (6 bases). The CDR3 is 14 residues long. Trimming took 5 bases from V and 5 from J, leaving 15 bases between them. In germline, CDR1 is SGHTA, CDR2 FQGNSA. CDR3 protein: CASSPVGGRETQYF. The CDR3 DNA follows: TGTGCCAGCAGCCCCGTTGGAGGGCGGGAGACCCAGTACTTC.

At least ten counts were recorded for this clonotype. The chain employs TRBV5-1 and TRBJ2-3; D not certain. With 5 bases removed from V and 2 bases from J, the gap between germline ends came to 18 bases. The germline V gene encodes CDR1 SGHRS and CDR2 YFSETQ. The CDR3 loop spans 16 amino acids. This CDR3 reads CASSTQGGENTDTQYF. The CDR3 bases are TGCGCCAGCAGTACCCAAGGCGGCGAAAACACAGATACGCAGTATTTT.

The chain employs TRBV11-2 and TRBJ1-1; possible D gene TRBD1, 5 bases. Trimming pared 2 bases from V and 3 bases from J, leaving 13 bases between. CDR3 size: 15 residues. CDR1 and CDR2 (germline): SGHAT, FQNNGV. The CDR3 reads CASSLNQGRDTEAFF. Written as DNA, the CDR3 is TGTGCCAGCAGCTTAAACCAGGGTCGGGACACTGAAGCTTTCTTT.

This clonotype is medium-sized within its sample. V usage is TRBV2 and J usage is TRBJ1-1, with a weak D call TRBD1 (6 bases). Per germline, CDR1 SNHLY and CDR2 FYNNEI. Trimming cost V 3 bases and J 0 bases, with 8 bases left between them. There are 14 residues in the CDR3. The CDR3, as DNA: TGTGCCAGCAGTGAGGGGGGCATGAACACTGAAGCTTTCTTT. Protein: CASSEGGMNTEAFF.

This clonotype was detected only a few times. The chain links TRBV19 to TRBJ1-1; 8 positions agree with TRBD1. Germline-derived CDR1 and CDR2 are LNHDA and SQIVND (reference sequence). V gave up 10 bases and J gave up 4 bases; unmatched junction bases: 8. This CDR3 spans 13 amino acids. The CDR3, as DNA: TGTGCCATATCTCAGGGGGCGACCACTGAAGCTTTCTTT. As protein: CAISQGATTEAFF.

This clonotype came up many times. The rearrangement uses TRBV24-1 and TRBJ2-5, with D unclear. Germline CDR1 KGHDR, CDR2 SFDVKD. V was clipped by 9 bases and J by 2 bases, with 12 bases between them. The CDR3 is 13 residues long. The DNA for the CDR3 is TGTGCCACCGGAGTAGGCCAGCAAGAGACCCAGTACTTC. Protein sequence: CATGVGQQETQYF.

This clonotype was detected a few times. The J gene is TRBJ1-2, the V gene TRBV6-5, with D perhaps TRBD1 (5 bases). V was shortened by 2 bases and J by 0 bases, with 10 bases between the two germline ends. This CDR3 contains 15 residues. CDR1 is MNHEY and CDR2 is SVGAGI in the germline V gene. As DNA, the CDR3 is TGTGCCAGCAGTTACAGTGGGGCGACTAACTATGGCTACACCTTC. This translates into CASSYSGATNYGYTF.

This clonotype was found a few times. The genes are TRBV14 and TRBJ1-2; D gene unclear. There are 14 residues in the CDR3. Germline-derived CDR1 and CDR2 are SGHDN and FVKESK. V lost 4 bases and J lost 3, with 12 bases in between. Here the CDR3 DNA reads TGTGCCAGCAGCCCCACGGGAACCTACTATGGCTACACCTTC. Amino acid sequence: CASSPTGTYYGYTF.